Here is one T cell receptor (beta chain) with its context. This clonotype was observed a few times. The target of this receptor is not known. No much larger clone exists at a distance of one base, and base qualities are not known. TCR beta VDJ combination and CDR3 sequence profiling used genomic DNA as the template. An Illumina HiSeq 2000 was used for TCR repertoire sequencing. In the authors' own workflow: TRBV/TRBJ rearrangement plots, CDR3 size and DJ length profiles, and Simpson's diversity index were used to assess repertoires. The most abundant DNA sequence in the deep sequencing data was defined as the immunodominant clone. CDR3 amino acid sequences were screened for sharing across subjects and were compared with published repertoires and the VDJdb database. TCRdb redid the processing of the public reads, applying fastp at Q25 and MiXCR, and retained in-frame beta chains. Rows are combined by CDR3 protein, so each entry shows the most common genes and DNA. The V and J calls shown here were made by TCRdb, not taken from the authors' results. The sample includes about half a million distinct CDR3 sequences, with roughly 34% observed a single time. Jointly, the top ten make up 0.82% of the sample.

The record originates from a study of CD8+CD57+ T cells in acquired aplastic anemia (dated by TCRdb to 2016 to 2019). In the study overall: On average, sorted CD4+ and CD8+ cells yielded around 3.5 ug of extracted DNA, with a range of about 0.19 to 30 ug. A CD8+CD57+ expansion meant a frequency higher than the mean frequency seen in healthy subjects.

The patients picked for sequencing were ones in whom flow cytometry had shown an expansion of CD8+CD57+ cells. All patients had severe acquired aplastic anemia diagnosed by International Study of Aplastic Anemia and Agranulocytosis and Camitta criteria. Patients had received no therapy at the time of blood sampling. In this study, sorted CD4+ and CD8+ T cells from the blood of healthy subjects and of severe aplastic anemia patients had their TCR repertoires deep-sequenced. Patients were enrolled under clinicaltrials.gov protocols 00001620, 01623167, 00001397, 00071045, 00081523 and 00961064 in the USA. Ficoll-Paque density gradient centrifugation was used to isolate peripheral blood mononuclear cells. Before DNA extraction, CD4+ and CD8+ T cells were sorted with FACS or magnetic beads. Overall results and qualifications from the work: Twenty-nine CD8+ CDR3 sequences were found to be shared between patients and controls, but these sequences appeared to be highly expressed in patients and within the immunodominant clones of the patients. No significant difference in CD8+ Simpson's diversity was found between patients and healthy controls (P=0.060).

Looking up the germline V gene (reference sequence) yields CDR1 DFQATT and CDR2 SNEGSKA. V has 4 bases trimmed and J has 3 bases trimmed; junction bases matching no gene number 10. Its CDR3 holds 15 amino acids, cysteine through phenylalanine. Solely the CDR3 DNA is kept, with 45 bases framed from the first base. Specimen: sorted CD4+, CD8+, or CD8+CD57+ T cells (not recorded which) from PBMCs. The source is a human donor with aplastic anemia. The V and J segments used are TRBV20-1 and TRBJ1-1, with TRBD1 identical over 8 junction bases. Here the CDR3 is given as CSATRQGNEDTEAFF. The DNA sequence is as follows: TGCAGTGCTACCCGACAGGGGAACGAGGACACTGAAGCTTTCTTT.